These 17 T cell receptor beta chains originate from one sample sequenced in a study of T cells in Graves' hyperthyroidism and ophthalmopathy (dated by TCRdb to about 2019). Libraries were constructed by multiplex PCR. TCRdb shows the sequencer as Illumina HiSeq 2000. The TCR beta CDR3 regions were amplified from the RNA transcripts. A first-round RT-PCR of the TCR CDR3 used the HTBI primer set with the Qiagen OneStep RT-PCR kit. TCRdb cleaned the public reads at Q25 with fastp, built clones with MiXCR and kept in-frame beta chains. CDR3 protein duplicates are merged, each entry listing the most common genes and DNA. The sample data list around 720,000 distinct CDR3 sequences, and around 40% of these were observed just once. The top ten constitute 31% of the sample. The specimen sequenced was blood. These receptor sequences come from a woman aged 40 to 55 with Graves' hyperthyroidism.

This clonotype was counted ten times or more. The chain links TRBV7-9 to TRBJ2-7; D possibly corresponds to TRBD1 (5 bases). Trimming left V 3 bases short and J 3 bases short, with 9 bases between. This CDR3 has 13 amino acids. Germline V gene lookup returns CDR1 SEHNR and CDR2 FQNEAQ (reference sequence). Here the CDR3 reads CASSFQGHYEQYF. The CDR3 DNA sequence: TGTGCCAGCAGCTTTCAGGGCCACTACGAGCAGTACTTC.

Only a few counts were recorded for this clonotype. The chain couples TRBV24-1 to TRBJ1-2; no clear D. V was shortened by 5 bases and J by 7 bases, with 13 bases between the two germline ends. Germline CDR1 and CDR2: KGHDR and SFDVKD. The CDR3 runs 13 residues. CDR3 in amino acids: CATSALDSIGYTF. The CDR3 DNA reads TGTGCCACCAGTGCCTTGGACTCAATTGGCTACACCTTC.

The gene calls are TRBV4-1 and TRBJ1-3; tentative D call: TRBD1 (5 bases). This CDR3 spans 17 amino acids. The V gene lost 1 base and the J gene lost 2 bases, with 15 bases spanning the gap. Germline assignment: CDR1 MGHRA and CDR2 YSYEKL. The CDR3 nucleotides read TGCGCCAGCAGCCAAGGGAAGGGACCGCGAACTGGAAACACCATATATTTT. Protein: CASSQGKGPRTGNTIYF.

Turning to this clonotype: Relative to the germline gene, one junction end is altered; a read error may explain this. The chain recombines TRBV11-3 with TRBJ1-1; no clear D gene. Germline V CDR1 and CDR2: SGHNT, YENEEA. The CDR3 has 14 residues. The CDR3 spells CVSSLGAANTEAFF. In nucleotides, the CDR3 is TGTGTCAGCAGCTTAGGAGCGGCAAACACTGAAGCTTTCTTT.

Concerning this clonotype: At one boundary the junction diverges from the germline segment, which might be a read error. The chain has TRBV10-1 and TRBJ2-5; 14 positions agree with TRBD2. Looked up from germline, CDR1 is WNHNN and CDR2 is SYGVQD (reference sequence). CDR3 length: 17 amino acids. DNA of the CDR3: TGTGCCAGCAGCCAAGATGGGACTAGCGGGAGCTTGGAGACCCAGTACTTC. It encodes CASSQDGTSGSLETQYF.

This clonotype was picked up one time. V and J are TRBV7-2 and TRBJ2-1, with 13 bases that match TRBD2. CDR3 length equals 17 residues. Germline CDR1 is SGHTA and CDR2 is FQGNSA. J was trimmed by 0 bases and V by 5 bases; bases with no gene match: 4. The CDR3 here is CASSPWTSGSSYNEQFF. The CDR3 DNA is TGTGCCAGCAGCCCGTGGACTAGCGGGAGCTCCTACAATGAGCAGTTCTTC. Together with reference TRBV7-2 and TRBJ2-1, the CDR3 gives the full variable domain: GAGVSQSPSNKVTEKGKDVELRCDPISGHTALYWYRQSLGQGLEFLIYFQGNSAPDKSGLPSDRFSAERTGGSVSTLTIQRTQQEDSAVYLCASSPWTSGSSYNEQFFGPGTRLTVL.

The V call is TRBV7-2, the J call TRBJ1-2; D gene ambiguous. This CDR3 spans 12 amino acids. V dropped 2 bases and J dropped 8 bases, with 9 bases sitting between them. Germline V gene data show CDR1 as SGHTA and CDR2 as FQGNSA. CDR3 DNA sequence: TGTGCCAGCAGCTTAAACGGGAAAGGCTACACCTTC. Its protein is CASSLNGKGYTF.

This clonotype was seen ten or more times. The V and J genes are TRBV12-3 or TRBV12-4 and TRBJ2-5; D may correspond to TRBD1 or TRBD2 (5 bases each). V lost 0 bases, J lost 10 bases, and 12 bases lay in between. The CDR3 is 13 amino acids. CDR3 sequence reads: CASSLAQGDVQYF. In nucleotides, the CDR3 is TGTGCCAGCAGTTTAGCGCAAGGGGACGTCCAGTACTTC.

The rearrangement joins TRBV14 to TRBJ1-1, with D unclear. Trimming left V 6 bases short and J 6 bases short, with 14 bases between. The germline V gene has CDR1 SGHDN and CDR2 FVKESK. This CDR3 comprises 13 residues. The CDR3 coding sequence is TGTGCCAGCAGGCGGAGACACCAACCTGAAGCTTTCTTT. It codes for CASRRRHQPEAFF. The full variable domain, in which reference TRBV14 and TRBJ1-1 provide the parts outside the CDR3, is EAGVTQFPSHSVIEKGQTVTLRCDPISGHDNLYWYRRVMGKEIKFLLHFVKESKQDESGMPNNRFLAERTGGTYSTLKVQPAELEDSGVYFCASRRRHQPEAFFGQGTRLTVV.

The chain is built from TRBV7-2 and TRBJ2-3; 9 nucleotides agree with TRBD2. The germline gives CDR1 SGHTA, CDR2 FQGNSA. The V gene end was trimmed by 1 base and the J gene end by 5 bases; junction bases not matched to a gene: 10. There are 17 residues in the CDR3. The CDR3 DNA follows: TGTGCCAGCAGCTTAGTCGTTAGCGGGGGCGGAGGAGATACGCAGTATTTT. As protein: CASSLVVSGGGGDTQYF.

To note about this clonotype: The junction and the germline gene differ at one end; a read error may be behind it. The V and J genes are TRBV7-2 and TRBJ2-7; 7 nucleotides align to TRBD2. In germline, CDR1 is SGHTA, CDR2 FQGNSA. CDR3 length equals 14 residues. The CDR3 DNA reads as TGTGCCAGCAGCTTTCCGACTAGCTCCTACGGGCAGTACTTC. Its protein product is CASSFPTSSYGQYF. Combining the CDR3 with reference TRBV7-2 and TRBJ2-7 gives the whole variable domain GAGVSQSPSNKVTEKGKDVELRCDPISGHTALYWYRQSLGQGLEFLIYFQGNSAPDKSGLPSDRFSAERTGGSVSTLTIQRTQQEDSAVYLCASSFPTSSYGQYFGPGTRLTVT.

This rearrangement joins TRBV27 to TRBJ2-7; D uncertain. Germline V gives CDR1 MNHEY, CDR2 SMNVEV (reference sequence). V gave up 1 base and J gave up 6 bases, with 10 bases separating them. The CDR3 loop spans 13 amino acids. The CDR3 sequence: CASSLFGEAEQYF. The DNA for the CDR3 is TGTGCCAGCAGTTTATTCGGAGAGGCCGAGCAGTACTTC.

This clonotype was detected only a few times. The J gene is TRBJ1-5, the V gene TRBV6-5, with D unclear. The CDR3 extends over 15 amino acids. CDR1 and CDR2 (germline): MNHEY, SVGAGI. V shed 6 bases and J shed 0 bases, with 12 bases lying between them. The CDR3: CASRGANPSNQPQHF. The CDR3 region has the DNA TGTGCCAGCAGGGGCGCTAATCCTAGCAATCAGCCCCAGCATTTT.

Ten or more counts support this clonotype. The chain joins TRBV7-2 to TRBJ2-5; D not certain. This CDR3 has 14 amino acids. Germline loops: CDR1 SGHTA, CDR2 FQGNSA. V was pared by 5 bases and J by 4 bases, with 14 bases between. Here the CDR3 reads CASSRPPNSETQYF. DNA for the CDR3: TGTGCCAGCAGCCGACCCCCGAATTCAGAGACCCAGTACTTC.

This clonotype was recorded a few times. The rearrangement joins TRBV6-2 or TRBV6-3 to TRBJ2-7; D is uncertain. V was trimmed by 6 bases and J by 5 bases, leaving 11 bases between them. Germline CDR1 reads MNHEY; CDR2 reads SVGEGT. CDR3 size: 12 residues. CDR3 in amino acids: CASSPPRNEQYF. CDR3 nucleotides: TGTGCCAGCAGCCCTCCTAGGAACGAGCAGTACTTC.

The rearrangement uses TRBV20-1 and TRBJ1-1; 7 nucleotides match TRBD1. The CDR3 has 13 amino acids. The ends lost 6 bases at V and 7 bases at J; junction bases unmatched: 11. CDR1 and CDR2 (germline): DFQATT, SNEGSKA (reference sequence). CDR3 nucleotide sequence: TGCAGTGCCAAGAAAGGGGGCGCTGGTGAAGCTTTCTTT. Translation: CSAKKGGAGEAFF.

The chain links TRBV3-1 to TRBJ1-1; TRBD1 might be the D (5 bases). V was cut by 4 bases and J by 0 bases, with 18 bases left in between. The CDR3 covers 17 residues. Germline CDR1 reads LGHDT; CDR2 reads YNNKEL (reference sequence). The CDR3 nucleotides are TGTGCCAGCAGCCCAAAGACAGTGGCGGACATGAACACTGAAGCTTTCTTT. Amino acids: CASSPKTVADMNTEAFF.